One and the same sample provided the 13 T cell receptor beta chains below, sequenced in a study of CD8 T cells in Susac syndrome. Random-hexamer reverse transcription was applied to roughly 0.45 to 1 ug RNA. TCRdb used MiXCR to reprocess the immunoSEQ multiplex PCR reads, holding one entry per CDR3 protein. This table has over 150,000 distinct CDR3 sequences, roughly 95% appearing once. The source material was CD4+ T cells from PBMCs. The receptor source for this set is a human donor with multiple sclerosis.

The chain has TRBV28 and TRBJ2-7, with D possibly matching TRBD1 (5 bases). V lost 7 bases and J lost 0, with 13 bases in between. CDR1 and CDR2 from the germline V gene are MDHEN and SYDVKM. The CDR3 spans 14 residues. CDR3 sequence (DNA): TGTGCCAGCAACGGAGACAGTAGCTCCTACGAGCAGTACTTC. Amino acid sequence: CASNGDSSSYEQYF.

This chain uses TRBV30 with TRBJ1-2, with D unclear. From germline, CDR1 is GTSNPN and CDR2 SVGIG (reference sequence). The CDR3 contains 13 residues. Trimming removed 2 bases at V and 4 bases at J, with 11 bases between. The CDR3 is CAWSTLSGYGYTF. CDR3 in DNA: TGTGCCTGGAGTACACTCTCAGGCTATGGCTACACCTTC.

The gene calls are TRBV20-1 and TRBJ2-5, with 10 bases lining up with TRBD2. With V trimmed by 0 bases and J by 2 bases, 0 bases remained unmatched. Germline CDR1 DFQATT, CDR2 SNEGSKA (reference sequence). This CDR3 is 14 amino acids long. The DNA of the CDR3 is TGCAGTGCTAGAGAAGCGGGAGGGCAAGAGACCCAGTACTTC. Translation gives CSAREAGGQETQYF.

This clonotype has just one count. This chain links TRBV18 with TRBJ2-1; 9 nucleotides align to TRBD1. The CDR3 consists of 15 residues. Unmatched junction bases numbered 9, after V lost 4 bases and J lost 8 bases. Germline-derived CDR1 and CDR2 are KGHSH and LQKENI. CDR3 amino acids: CASSLGTGRRDEQFF. CDR3 bases: TGTGCCAGCTCACTCGGGACAGGGCGACGCGATGAGCAGTTCTTC.

V usage is TRBV19 and J usage is TRBJ2-3, with a tentative D call TRBD2 (7 bases). This CDR3 region has 14 residues. Germline V gene data show CDR1 as LNHDA and CDR2 as SQIVND (reference sequence). Trimming cost V 7 bases and J 6 bases, with 17 bases left between them. The CDR3 DNA reads TGTGCCAGTATGGAAGCGGGAACAGGGGATACGCAGTATTTT. This encodes CASMEAGTGDTQYF.

The rearrangement links TRBV5-1 to TRBJ2-3; 8 bases map to TRBD2. The CDR3 totals 17 residues. V shed 4 bases, J shed 0 bases, and the junction held 10 bases outside the gene matches. The germline V gene has CDR1 SGHRS and CDR2 YFSETQ. The CDR3: CASSRNSLAASTDTQYF. The CDR3 nucleotides are TGCGCCAGCAGCCGAAACTCACTAGCGGCTAGCACAGATACGCAGTATTTT. Full variable domain (remainder filled in from reference TRBV5-1 and TRBJ2-3): KAGVTQTPRYLIKTRGQQVTLSCSPISGHRSVSWYQQTPGQGLQFLFEYFSETQRNKGNFPGRFSGRQFSNSRSEMNVSTLELGDSALYLCASSRNSLAASTDTQYFGPGTRLTVL.

The chain combines TRBV29-1 with TRBJ1-1; D is unclear. This CDR3 has 13 residues. V was pared by 2 bases and J by 5 bases, with 12 bases between. The germline CDR1 and CDR2 sequences are SQVTM and ANQGSEA. The CDR3 here is CSVERQGRTEAFF. In DNA form, the CDR3 reads TGCAGCGTTGAAAGACAAGGCAGGACTGAAGCTTTCTTT.

The chain combines TRBV9 with TRBJ2-7, with 11 bases fitting TRBD1. Germline V gene sequence: CDR1 SGDLS, CDR2 YYNGEE. This CDR3 has 18 residues. Germline trimming cut 4 bases from V and 0 bases from J; bases unmatched to any gene: 12. In nucleotides, the CDR3 is TGTGCCAGCAGCCATCCACGGGACAGGGGGTTTGACTCCTACGAGCAGTACTTC. This codes for CASSHPRDRGFDSYEQYF.

The rearrangement uses TRBV6-2 or TRBV6-3 and TRBJ1-1, with D unclear. V shed 8 bases and J shed 9 bases, with 13 bases lying between them. The CDR3 is 11 residues long. Germline V gene sequence: CDR1 MNHEY, CDR2 SVGEGT. The CDR3 DNA reads TGTGCCAGCGGCCTACCACGGAAAGCTTTCTTT. Translated: CASGLPRKAFF.

The chain is built from TRBV7-8 and TRBJ2-7; 8 bases map to TRBD2. V shed 7 bases, J shed 2 bases, and the junction held 4 bases outside the gene matches. Per germline, CDR1 SGHVS and CDR2 FQNEAQ. This CDR3 spans 13 amino acids. For the CDR3, the DNA is TGTGCCAGCACTACGCGGGGGGCCTACGAGCAGTACTTC. Its protein is CASTTRGAYEQYF. Together with reference TRBV7-8 and TRBJ2-7, the CDR3 gives the full variable domain: GAGVSQSPRYKVAKRGQDVALRCDPISGHVSLFWYQQALGQGPEFLTYFQNEAQLDKSGLPSDRFFAERPEGSVSTLKIQRTQQEDSAVYLCASTTRGAYEQYFGPGTRLTVT.

This chain connects TRBV2 to TRBJ2-1, with a weak D call TRBD1 (6 bases). Trimming left V 1 base short and J 5 bases short, with 9 bases between. The CDR3 length is 14 residues. Germline loops: CDR1 SNHLY, CDR2 FYNNEI. CDR3 bases: TGTGCCAGCAGTGAAGGACAGGCAAACAATGAGCAGTTCTTC. It translates to CASSEGQANNEQFF.

This chain uses TRBV9 with TRBJ2-1; tentatively, D is TRBD1 (5 bases). There are 15 residues in the CDR3. Between the trimmed V and J ends, which lost 2 bases and 2 bases, there was a span of 11 bases. CDR1 and CDR2 from the germline V gene are SGDLS and YYNGEE. The CDR3 spells CASSVQGTAYNEQFF. For the CDR3, the DNA is TGTGCCAGCAGCGTGCAGGGTACCGCCTACAATGAGCAGTTCTTC.

The chain links TRBV5-1 to TRBJ2-1, with a tentative D call TRBD1 (8 bases). Germline V lookup: CDR1 SGHRS, CDR2 YFSETQ. The CDR3 is 16 amino acids. Trimming left V 4 bases short and J 7 bases short, with 21 bases between. Here the CDR3 reads CASSPDPSQGGNEQFF. The CDR3 coding sequence is TGCGCCAGCAGCCCCGACCCCTCACAGGGGGGGAATGAGCAGTTCTTC. Full variable domain (remainder filled in from reference TRBV5-1 and TRBJ2-1): KAGVTQTPRYLIKTRGQQVTLSCSPISGHRSVSWYQQTPGQGLQFLFEYFSETQRNKGNFPGRFSGRQFSNSRSEMNVSTLELGDSALYLCASSPDPSQGGNEQFFGPGTRLTVL.